Below, 24 T cell receptor beta chains from the same sample are listed, as sequenced in a study of blood T cell repertoires in COVID-19. Profiled with immunoSEQ multiplex PCR; TCRdb holds only in-frame clones, not every one. The data hold about 83,000 clones, with roughly 90% observed a single time. Specimen: peripheral blood. The receptor source for this set is an elderly woman with active or convalescent COVID-19.

The rearrangement links TRBV5-8 to TRBJ1-5; D not resolved. The germline V gene has CDR1 SGHTS and CDR2 YDEGEE. The CDR3 extends over 15 amino acids. V lost 6 bases and J lost 2, with 15 bases in between. CDR3: CASTLPGYGNQPQHF. In DNA, the CDR3 is TGTGCCAGCACCCTCCCCGGTTACGGCAATCAGCCCCAGCATTTT.

V is TRBV24-1 and J is TRBJ2-5; D gene unclear. CDR1 KGHDR and CDR2 SFDVKD come from the germline V gene. The CDR3 has 15 amino acids. V gave up 1 base and J gave up 5 bases, with 13 bases separating them. The CDR3 DNA reads TGTGCCACCAGTGATTTAGTCGAGATCCGGGAGACCCAGTACTTC. It encodes CATSDLVEIRETQYF.

The CDR3: CASSPPTGGVDTGELFF. CDR3 in DNA: TGTGCCAGCAGTCCCCCGACAGGGGGCGTGGACACCGGGGAGCTGTTTTTT. The rearrangement joins TRBV6-6 to TRBJ2-2; 10 bases map to TRBD1. Trimming at V came to 5 bases and at J to 3 bases, leaving 9 bases not matched to a gene. Germline lookup yields CDR1 MNHNY and CDR2 SVGAGI (reference sequence). The CDR3 runs 17 residues.

A single count supports this clone. The chain is built from TRBV4-2 and TRBJ1-1; D not resolved. Germline V gene data show CDR1 as LGHNA and CDR2 as YNFKEQ. Trimming shortened V by 0 bases and J by 11 bases, and 13 bases separated the two germline ends. This CDR3 is built from 13 residues. CDR3 in DNA: TGTGCCAGCAGCCAAGAGTCTACTCCTTGGGCTTTCTTT. This translates into CASSQESTPWAFF.

V and J are TRBV4-1 and TRBJ2-5, with D perhaps TRBD1 (7 bases). This CDR3 comprises 16 residues. Between the trimmed V and J ends, which lost 1 base and 4 bases, there was a span of 16 bases. Germline CDR1 is MGHRA and CDR2 is YSYEKL. CDR3 loop: CASSQGQGPGGETQYF. DNA of the CDR3: TGCGCCAGCAGCCAAGGACAGGGCCCCGGGGGAGAGACCCAGTACTTC.

This clone was detected a few times. This chain uses TRBV28 with TRBJ2-1, with 9 nucleotides matching TRBD1. Germline V CDR1 and CDR2: MDHEN, SYDVKM. With 5 bases clipped from V and 10 bases from J, the junction kept 12 bases outside the gene matches. The CDR3 sequence is 15 residues long. The CDR3, as DNA: TGTGCCAGCAGTCCCCCCGGGACAGGGATTAACGAGCAGTTCTTC. It is translated as CASSPPGTGINEQFF.

The V call is TRBV28, the J call TRBJ2-1; 8 nucleotides match TRBD2. CDR3 length: 15 amino acids. Germline V gene sequence: CDR1 MDHEN, CDR2 SYDVKM. The V segment lost 7 bases and the J segment 3 bases; nucleotides outside the gene matches: 8. CDR3: CASTSRGGGYNEQFF. The CDR3 DNA reads TGTGCCAGCACCTCTCGGGGGGGAGGCTACAATGAGCAGTTCTTC.

The chain is built from TRBV9 and TRBJ2-2, with 10 positions matching TRBD2. The V gene end was trimmed by 3 bases and the J gene end by 1 base; junction bases not matched to a gene: 0. The CDR3 loop spans 15 amino acids. Germline values: CDR1 SGDLS, CDR2 YYNGEE. The CDR3: CASSASGGNTGELFF. CDR3 sequence (DNA): TGTGCCAGCAGCGCTAGCGGGGGGAACACCGGGGAGCTGTTTTTT.

This clone appeared a few times. The chain joins TRBV5-4 to TRBJ2-6; TRBD2 agrees at 9 bases. Unmatched junction bases numbered 1, after V lost 0 bases and J lost 0 bases. This CDR3 has 17 amino acids. Germline CDR1 SGHNT, CDR2 YYREEE (reference sequence). Written as DNA, the CDR3 is TGTGCCAGCAGCTTGGCAGCGGGGGGCTCTGGGGCCAACGTCCTGACTTTC. The encoded protein is CASSLAAGGSGANVLTF.

The V gene is TRBV7-6, the J gene TRBJ2-3; TRBD2 matches at 7 bases. J gave up 4 bases and V 5 bases, and 12 bases lay outside the gene matches. The CDR3 is 16 amino acids. Germline loops: CDR1 SGHVS, CDR2 FNYEAQ. The CDR3 nucleotides are TGTGCCAGCAGCGATACCTACGGGGGGAGCGCAGATACGCAGTATTTT. As protein: CASSDTYGGSADTQYF.

This chain joins TRBV28 and TRBJ2-7, with 8 positions matching TRBD1. Trimming at V came to 2 bases and at J to 2 bases, leaving 5 bases not matched to a gene. This CDR3 comprises 15 residues. CDR1 MDHEN and CDR2 SYDVKM come from the germline V gene. The CDR3 loop is CASSLPLTGAYEQYF. CDR3 coding DNA: TGTGCCAGCAGTTTACCCCTGACAGGGGCCTACGAGCAGTACTTC.

The genes are TRBV30 and TRBJ1-4; 8 nucleotides line up with TRBD1. This CDR3 comprises 17 residues. Unmatched junction bases numbered 9, after V lost 3 bases and J lost 0 bases. Germline V gene lookup returns CDR1 GTSNPN and CDR2 SVGIG (reference sequence). CDR3 loop: CAWRAGQDIATNEKLFF. As DNA, the CDR3 is TGTGCCTGGAGGGCGGGACAGGATATTGCAACTAATGAAAAACTGTTTTTT.

This clone came up once. The V call is TRBV24-1, the J call TRBJ2-5, with a possible D match to TRBD2 (7 bases). The V end lost 5 bases, the J end lost 2 bases, and 14 bases lay between the germline ends. Looked up from germline, CDR1 is KGHDR and CDR2 is SFDVKD. The CDR3 has 15 residues. The CDR3 DNA reads TGTGCCACCAGTGTGGCGGGGGCGGGGCAAGAGACCCAGTACTTC. Translated, it gives CATSVAGAGQETQYF.

The chain employs TRBV7-9 and TRBJ2-5; 7 bases map to TRBD2. The germline gives CDR1 SEHNR, CDR2 FQNEAQ (reference sequence). The CDR3 spans 14 residues. J gave up 5 bases and V 4 bases, and 7 bases lay outside the gene matches. The CDR3 spells CASSWAQGGETQYF. The DNA of the CDR3 is TGTGCCAGCAGCTGGGCCCAGGGAGGGGAGACCCAGTACTTC.

The genes are TRBV4-3 and TRBJ1-3; D is unclear. Germline V gene lookup returns CDR1 LGHNA and CDR2 YSLEER. The CDR3 consists of 15 residues. V was clipped by 2 bases and J by 0 bases, with 8 bases between them. The CDR3 loop is CASSQYLYSGNTIYF. The CDR3 bases are TGCGCCAGCAGCCAATATCTGTACTCTGGAAACACCATATATTTT.

The genes are TRBV19 and TRBJ1-5, with a weak D call TRBD1 (5 bases). Germline CDR1 reads LNHDA; CDR2 reads SQIVND (reference sequence). Deletions cut 5 bases from V and 7 bases from J, with 15 bases between. This CDR3 is 14 amino acids long. CDR3: CASSDPRGGQPQHF. Written as DNA, the CDR3 is TGTGCCAGTAGTGACCCCCGGGGGGGACAGCCCCAGCATTTT.

V and J are TRBV7-2 and TRBJ2-1, with TRBD2 identical over 7 bases. The CDR3 consists of 15 residues. Germline-derived CDR1 and CDR2 are SGHTA and FQGNSA. V trimming: 3 bases; J trimming: 0 bases; junction bases outside the gene matches: 2. The DNA for the CDR3 is TGTGCCAGCAGCTTCCAGCGGGGCTCCTACAATGAGCAGTTCTTC. Amino acid sequence: CASSFQRGSYNEQFF.

This clone turned up a few times. This chain connects TRBV4-3 to TRBJ2-7, with D perhaps TRBD1 (5 bases). The CDR3 has 13 amino acids. V was pared by 4 bases and J by 4 bases, with 11 bases between. CDR1 and CDR2 (germline): LGHNA, YSLEER. The CDR3 nucleotides read TGCGCCAGCAGCCCAGGGCCGATTTACGAGCAGTACTTC. It translates to CASSPGPIYEQYF.

The V call is TRBV5-1, the J call TRBJ2-7, with 8 bases fitting TRBD2. The CDR3 consists of 15 residues. Germline V gives CDR1 SGHRS, CDR2 YFSETQ. Trimming cost V 3 bases and J 3 bases; bases outside gene matches: 8. CDR3 loop: CASSSGSGGYYEQYF. The CDR3 DNA follows: TGCGCCAGCAGCTCGGGGAGCGGGGGCTACTACGAGCAGTACTTC.

The V call is TRBV6-5, the J call TRBJ1-2, with D unclear. The CDR3 runs 14 residues. The germline V gene encodes CDR1 MNHEY and CDR2 SVGAGI. V was clipped by 2 bases and J by 0 bases, with 7 bases between them. CDR3 sequence: CASSYGRSNYGYTF. The CDR3 coding sequence is TGTGCCAGCAGTTACGGCAGGTCTAACTATGGCTACACCTTC.

V and J are TRBV11-2 and TRBJ2-3, with 7 bases matching TRBD2. In germline, CDR1 is SGHAT, CDR2 FQNNGV. Germline trimming cut 4 bases from V and 7 bases from J; bases unmatched to any gene: 11. This CDR3 comprises 15 residues. CDR3 protein: CASSSGPGGENTQYF. The CDR3 nucleotides are TGTGCCAGCAGCTCCGGTCCTGGGGGGGAAAATACGCAGTATTTT.

V gene TRBV27 combines with J gene TRBJ1-1, with TRBD1 matching 8 bases. CDR3 size: 17 residues. The ends lost 5 bases at V and 0 bases at J; junction bases unmatched: 11. Germline-derived CDR1 and CDR2 are MNHEY and SMNVEV (reference sequence). CDR3 DNA: TGTGCCAGCAGTCCCAGACAGGGGATCTCCATGAACACTGAAGCTTTCTTT. Its protein is CASSPRQGISMNTEAFF.

V and J are TRBV5-4 and TRBJ2-5; tentative D call: TRBD2 (6 bases). V shed 5 bases and J shed 5 bases, with 16 bases lying between them. Germline V lookup: CDR1 SGHNT, CDR2 YYREEE (reference sequence). The CDR3 spans 14 residues. The CDR3 bases are TGTGCCAGCAGGGAGAGGCGGGGTGGGGAGACCCAGTACTTC. Translated, it gives CASRERRGGETQYF.

This clone has a single count. The chain employs TRBV9 and TRBJ2-1, with 10 bases that match TRBD1. Germline CDR1 is SGDLS and CDR2 is YYNGEE. The V segment lost 2 bases and the J segment 3 bases; nucleotides outside the gene matches: 2. This CDR3 spans 15 amino acids. CDR3 sequence (DNA): TGTGCCAGCAGCGTGGGGGACAGGGGCTACAATGAGCAGTTCTTC. Translating it yields CASSVGDRGYNEQFF.